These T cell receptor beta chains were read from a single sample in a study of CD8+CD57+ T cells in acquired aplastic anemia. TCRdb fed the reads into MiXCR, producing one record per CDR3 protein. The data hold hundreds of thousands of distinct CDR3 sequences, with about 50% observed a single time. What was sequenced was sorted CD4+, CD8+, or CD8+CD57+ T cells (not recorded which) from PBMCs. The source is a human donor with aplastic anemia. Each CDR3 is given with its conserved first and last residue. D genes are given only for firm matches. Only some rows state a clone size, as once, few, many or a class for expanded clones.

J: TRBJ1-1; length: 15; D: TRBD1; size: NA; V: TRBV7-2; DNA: TGTGCCAGCAGCTTAGAAACAGGGGAATGGGCTGAAGCTTTCTTT; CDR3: CASSLETGEWAEAFF
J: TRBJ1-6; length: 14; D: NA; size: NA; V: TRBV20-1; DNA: TGCAGTGCTCCCTTACAGGGATGGGATTCACCCCTCCACTTT; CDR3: CSAPLQGWDSPLHF
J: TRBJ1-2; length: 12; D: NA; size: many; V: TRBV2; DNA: TGTGCCAGCAGTGAAGCGCTTCGAGGCTACACCTTC; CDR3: CASSEALRGYTF
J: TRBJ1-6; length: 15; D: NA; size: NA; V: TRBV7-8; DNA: TGTGCCAGCACCACCCGTCGTGTCGGGAATTCACCCCTCCACTTT; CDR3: CASTTRRVGNSPLHF
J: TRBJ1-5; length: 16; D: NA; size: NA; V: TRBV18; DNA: TGTGCCAGCTCACCAGTTGGGACGCGTAGCAATCAGCCCCAGCATTTT; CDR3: CASSPVGTRSNQPQHF
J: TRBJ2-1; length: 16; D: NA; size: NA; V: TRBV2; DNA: TGTGCCAGCAGTGAGGAGATGCCAGGGTCCTACAATGAGCAGTTCTTC; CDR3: CASSEEMPGSYNEQFF
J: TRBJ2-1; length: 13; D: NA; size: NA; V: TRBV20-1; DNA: TGCAGTGCTAGTACAGGGAGGACTAATGAGCAGTTCTTC; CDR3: CSASTGRTNEQFF
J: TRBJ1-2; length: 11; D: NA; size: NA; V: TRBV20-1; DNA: TGCAGTGCTAGAGACAGCTATGGCTACACCTTC; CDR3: CSARDSYGYTF
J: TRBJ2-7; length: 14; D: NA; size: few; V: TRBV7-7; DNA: TGTGCTAGCAGCTTAGGATCCGACTCCTACGAGCAGTACTTC; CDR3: CASSLGSDSYEQYF
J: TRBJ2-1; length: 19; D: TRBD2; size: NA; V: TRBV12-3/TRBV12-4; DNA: TGTGCCAGCAGTTTAAGGGCTAGCGGGAGACTAAGCGCCTACAATGAGCAGTTCTTC; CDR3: CASSLRASGRLSAYNEQFF
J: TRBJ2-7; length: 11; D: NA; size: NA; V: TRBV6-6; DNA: TGTGCCACCGGGTGGGGCAGCGAGCAGTACTTC; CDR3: CATGWGSEQYF
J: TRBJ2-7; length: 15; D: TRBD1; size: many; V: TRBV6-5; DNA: TGTGCCAGCAGCAGACCAGACAGGGTAAAATACGAGCAGTACTTC; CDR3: CASSRPDRVKYEQYF
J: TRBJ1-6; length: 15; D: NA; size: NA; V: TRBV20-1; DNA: TGCAGTGCTAGTTATCTGTCGAACCGTAATTCACCCCTCCACTTT; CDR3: CSASYLSNRNSPLHF
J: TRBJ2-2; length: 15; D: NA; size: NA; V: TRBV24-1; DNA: TGTGCCACCAGTGACCAGGGGAGTAACACCGGGGAGCTGTTTTTT; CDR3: CATSDQGSNTGELFF